The source of this T cell receptor beta chain is a study of T cell responses to AZD1222 COVID-19 vaccine. Measured with immunoSEQ multiplex PCR; TCRdb has only the in-frame clones, and not every one. The repertoire holds 100,000 or so clones, with 87% as singletons. The clonotype was recovered from an adult in good health. This specimen consisted of peripheral blood, obtained on day 0 of AZD1222 vaccination.

CDR3 bases: TGTGCCAGCAGTTCATGGGAGGAGGGTGGCTACACCTTC. The encoded protein is CASSSWEEGGYTF. The V gene is TRBV3-1 (or the pseudogene TRBV3-2), the J gene TRBJ1-2; D is unresolved. The germline V gene encodes CDR1 LGHDT and CDR2 YNNKEL (reference sequence). With 6 bases removed from V and 7 bases from J, the gap between germline ends came to 15 bases. The CDR3 runs 13 residues.